The rows below give T cell receptor beta chains drawn from one sample of a study of response to subunit inactivated influenza vaccine. TCRdb reprocessed the RT-PCR reads via MiXCR and lists one record per CDR3 protein. The sample yields about 530,000 distinct CDR3 sequences, approximately 12% seen once. The sequencing here drew on PBMCs from blood, taken more than 35 days after vaccination. Receptor source: a man between 45 and 60 years old who received an inactivated influenza vaccine. Each CDR3 is given with its conserved first and last residue. The D gene is left open where the match is weak. Size values are once, few and many counts, or a class for expanded clones, and some rows have none.

J gene: TRBJ2-2
D gene: NA
clone size: once
V gene: TRBV4-1
CDR3 protein: CASSQAPGVVDGELFF
CDR3 DNA: TGCGCCAGCAGCCAAGCCCCAGGGGTGGTAGACGGGGAGCTGTTTTTT

J gene: TRBJ2-7
D gene: NA
clone size: few
V gene: TRBV10-3
CDR3 protein: CAISERASDEQYF
CDR3 DNA: TGTGCCATCAGTGAAAGGGCTAGCGACGAGCAGTACTTC

J gene: TRBJ1-2
D gene: TRBD1
clone size: NA
V gene: TRBV20-1
CDR3 protein: CSAKQGARNYGYTF
CDR3 DNA: TGCAGTGCAAAACAGGGGGCCAGGAACTATGGCTACACCTTC

J gene: TRBJ2-6
D gene: TRBD1
clone size: NA
V gene: TRBV28
CDR3 protein: CASTTRQGSRAGANVLTF
CDR3 DNA: TGTGCCAGCACAACTCGACAGGGGAGTCGGGCTGGGGCCAACGTCCTGACTTTC

J gene: TRBJ2-3
D gene: TRBD2
clone size: NA
V gene: TRBV20-1
CDR3 protein: CSANGLAGLTDTQYF
CDR3 DNA: TGCAGTGCTAATGGGCTAGCGGGCCTCACAGATACGCAGTATTTT

J gene: TRBJ2-2
D gene: NA
clone size: few
V gene: TRBV28
CDR3 protein: CASSFEDRATANTGELFF
CDR3 DNA: TGTGCCAGCAGTTTCGAGGACAGAGCGACTGCGAACACCGGGGAGCTGTTTTTT

J gene: TRBJ2-3
D gene: NA
clone size: NA
V gene: TRBV10-3
CDR3 protein: CAPAGGHCTDTQYF
CDR3 DNA: TGTGCCCCAGCCGGAGGGCATTGCACAGATACGCAGTATTTT

J gene: TRBJ1-5
D gene: NA
clone size: few
V gene: TRBV6-5
CDR3 protein: CASSSRLRGDQPQHF
CDR3 DNA: TGTGCCAGCAGTTCCCGCCTCAGGGGCGATCAGCCCCAGCATTTT

J gene: TRBJ1-2
D gene: NA
clone size: few
V gene: TRBV12-3/TRBV12-4
CDR3 protein: CASSPTMTANYGYTF
CDR3 DNA: TGTGCCAGCAGTCCCACCATGACAGCTAACTATGGCTACACCTTC

J gene: TRBJ1-2
D gene: TRBD1
clone size: NA
V gene: TRBV7-2
CDR3 protein: CASSRQGGNYGYTF
CDR3 DNA: TGTGCCAGCAGCCGACAGGGAGGGAACTATGGCTACACCTTC

J gene: TRBJ2-5
D gene: NA
clone size: few
V gene: TRBV6-2/TRBV6-3
CDR3 protein: CASSYSSIQETQYF
CDR3 DNA: TGTGCCAGCAGTTACAGTAGTATCCAAGAGACCCAGTACTTC

J gene: TRBJ2-3
D gene: NA
clone size: NA
V gene: TRBV27
CDR3 protein: CASSSVQATQYF
CDR3 DNA: TGTGCCAGCAGTTCGGTACAGGCTACGCAGTATTTT

J gene: TRBJ2-3
D gene: TRBD2
clone size: few
V gene: TRBV12-3/TRBV12-4
CDR3 protein: CASSLRLAGQYF
CDR3 DNA: TGTGCCAGCAGTTTAAGACTAGCGGGGCAGTATTTT

J gene: TRBJ1-1
D gene: TRBD1
clone size: many
V gene: TRBV12-3/TRBV12-4
CDR3 protein: CASSLAKGGVEAFF
CDR3 DNA: TGTGCCAGCAGTTTAGCAAAAGGGGGCGTTGAAGCTTTCTTT

J gene: TRBJ1-3
D gene: NA
clone size: few
V gene: TRBV11-2
CDR3 protein: CASSSPEAGVSGNTIYF
CDR3 DNA: TGTGCCAGCAGCTCTCCGGAAGCAGGGGTGTCAGGAAACACCATATATTTT

J gene: TRBJ2-3
D gene: NA
clone size: NA
V gene: TRBV15
CDR3 protein: CATAPRGFRNTQYF
CDR3 DNA: TGTGCCACCGCCCCTAGGGGGTTCCGGAATACGCAGTATTTT

J gene: TRBJ2-7
D gene: TRBD1
clone size: few
V gene: TRBV5-1
CDR3 protein: CASSGGTGNEQYF
CDR3 DNA: TGCGCCAGCAGCGGCGGGACAGGGAACGAGCAGTACTTC

J gene: TRBJ1-6
D gene: TRBD1
clone size: NA
V gene: TRBV5-1
CDR3 protein: CASSIGQGANSPLHF
CDR3 DNA: TGCGCCAGCAGCATCGGACAGGGGGCAAATTCACCCCTCCACTTT

J gene: TRBJ2-3
D gene: TRBD1
clone size: few
V gene: TRBV12-3/TRBV12-4
CDR3 protein: CASSDRASTDTQYF
CDR3 DNA: TGTGCCAGCAGCGACAGGGCTAGCACAGATACGCAGTATTTT

J gene: TRBJ1-5
D gene: NA
clone size: NA
V gene: TRBV3-1
CDR3 protein: CASSPTTSQPQHF
CDR3 DNA: TGTGCCAGCAGCCCGACTACCAGTCAGCCCCAGCATTTT

J gene: TRBJ2-3
D gene: NA
clone size: NA
V gene: TRBV7-2
CDR3 protein: CASSFNRGRADTQYF
CDR3 DNA: TGTGCCAGCAGCTTCAACCGGGGCAGGGCAGATACGCAGTATTTT

J gene: TRBJ2-1
D gene: NA
clone size: few
V gene: TRBV29-1
CDR3 protein: CSVTPQEGGSSYNEQFF
CDR3 DNA: TGCAGCGTTACCCCACAGGAAGGGGGTTCCTCCTACAATGAGCAGTTCTTC

J gene: TRBJ1-1
D gene: NA
clone size: NA
V gene: TRBV11-1
CDR3 protein: CASSRGQLMNTEAFF
CDR3 DNA: TGTGCCAGCAGCCGAGGACAGCTCATGAACACTGAAGCTTTCTTT

J gene: TRBJ1-4
D gene: NA
clone size: few
V gene: TRBV20-1
CDR3 protein: CSASIPGGIEKLFF
CDR3 DNA: TGCAGTGCCAGTATACCTGGAGGTATTGAAAAACTGTTTTTT

J gene: TRBJ2-3
D gene: TRBD1
clone size: NA
V gene: TRBV20-1
CDR3 protein: CSANDRGGTDTQYF
CDR3 DNA: TGCAGTGCTAACGACAGGGGGGGCACAGATACGCAGTATTTT

J gene: TRBJ2-7
D gene: NA
clone size: NA
V gene: TRBV5-1
CDR3 protein: CASSPRVESSYEQYF
CDR3 DNA: TGCGCCAGCAGCCCCCGCGTCGAGAGCTCCTACGAGCAGTACTTC

J gene: TRBJ1-1
D gene: TRBD1
clone size: few
V gene: TRBV5-1
CDR3 protein: CASSSSGTGGSEAFF
CDR3 DNA: TGCGCCAGCAGCTCGTCCGGGACAGGGGGTTCTGAAGCTTTCTTT

J gene: TRBJ1-6
D gene: NA
clone size: few
V gene: TRBV20-1
CDR3 protein: CSANRDANSPLHF
CDR3 DNA: TGCAGTGCTAATAGGGATGCGAATTCACCCCTCCACTTT

J gene: TRBJ2-1
D gene: TRBD2
clone size: few
V gene: TRBV5-4
CDR3 protein: CASSLTIDLLGLAGRYNEQFF
CDR3 DNA: TGTGCCAGCAGCTTGACGATAGACCTTTTGGGACTAGCGGGAAGATACAATGAGCAGTTCTTC

J gene: TRBJ2-2
D gene: TRBD1
clone size: few
V gene: TRBV7-2
CDR3 protein: CASSLTGGHGELFF
CDR3 DNA: TGTGCCAGCAGCTTAACAGGGGGGCACGGGGAGCTGTTTTTT

J gene: TRBJ1-1
D gene: NA
clone size: NA
V gene: TRBV6-2/TRBV6-3
CDR3 protein: CASSFQGTEAFF
CDR3 DNA: TGTGCCAGCAGTTTCCAGGGCACTGAAGCTTTCTTT

J gene: TRBJ2-7
D gene: TRBD1
clone size: NA
V gene: TRBV20-1
CDR3 protein: CSARTGTDYEQYF
CDR3 DNA: TGCAGTGCGAGAACCGGGACAGACTACGAGCAGTACTTC

J gene: TRBJ2-7
D gene: NA
clone size: NA
V gene: TRBV20-1
CDR3 protein: CSARRGSGSYEQYF
CDR3 DNA: TGCAGTGCTAGGAGAGGTAGCGGCTCCTACGAGCAGTACTTC

J gene: TRBJ2-1
D gene: NA
clone size: few
V gene: TRBV12-3/TRBV12-4
CDR3 protein: CASSLPGVGNEQFF
CDR3 DNA: TGTGCCAGCAGTTTGCCAGGGGTCGGGAATGAGCAGTTCTTC

J gene: TRBJ1-4
D gene: TRBD1
clone size: NA
V gene: TRBV10-2
CDR3 protein: CAIHRGRIF
CDR3 DNA: TGCGCCATTCACAGGGGTCGGATTTTT

J gene: TRBJ2-7
D gene: NA
clone size: many
V gene: TRBV7-9
CDR3 protein: CASSFVGDYEQYF
CDR3 DNA: TGTGCCAGCAGCTTCGTTGGCGACTACGAGCAGTACTTC

J gene: TRBJ2-1
D gene: NA
clone size: few
V gene: TRBV20-1
CDR3 protein: CSARRPGVFYNEQFF
CDR3 DNA: TGCAGTGCTAGAAGGCCGGGGGTCTTCTACAATGAGCAGTTCTTC

J gene: TRBJ2-2
D gene: NA
clone size: few
V gene: TRBV9
CDR3 protein: CASSPVGANTGELFF
CDR3 DNA: TGTGCCAGCAGCCCGGTAGGGGCGAACACCGGGGAGCTGTTTTTT

J gene: TRBJ2-1
D gene: NA
clone size: NA
V gene: TRBV5-6
CDR3 protein: CASSIGQIFSYNEQFF
CDR3 DNA: TGTGCCAGCAGCATCGGGCAGATATTCTCCTACAATGAGCAGTTCTTC

J gene: TRBJ2-5
D gene: NA
clone size: few
V gene: TRBV5-5
CDR3 protein: CASSLIGNKETQYF
CDR3 DNA: TGTGCCAGCAGCTTGATTGGAAATAAAGAGACCCAGTACTTC

J gene: TRBJ2-7
D gene: TRBD1
clone size: few
V gene: TRBV20-1
CDR3 protein: CSAMSGTGAYEQYF
CDR3 DNA: TGCAGTGCAATGTCCGGGACAGGTGCCTACGAGCAGTACTTC

J gene: TRBJ2-3
D gene: NA
clone size: many
V gene: TRBV10-3
CDR3 protein: CAISESAVVTDTQYF
CDR3 DNA: TGTGCCATCAGTGAGTCAGCCGTTGTCACAGATACGCAGTATTTT

J gene: TRBJ1-1
D gene: TRBD1
clone size: many
V gene: TRBV6-2/TRBV6-3
CDR3 protein: CASKRQGVNTEAFF
CDR3 DNA: TGTGCCAGCAAACGACAGGGGGTGAACACTGAAGCTTTCTTT

J gene: TRBJ1-5
D gene: TRBD1
clone size: NA
V gene: TRBV20-1
CDR3 protein: CSARGQGGNQPQHF
CDR3 DNA: TGCAGTGCTAGAGGGCAGGGGGGCAATCAGCCCCAGCATTTT

J gene: TRBJ2-5
D gene: TRBD1
clone size: NA
V gene: TRBV5-1
CDR3 protein: CASSSYRGSQETQYF
CDR3 DNA: TGCGCCAGCAGCTCCTACAGGGGGAGCCAAGAGACCCAGTACTTC

J gene: TRBJ1-2
D gene: NA
clone size: few
V gene: TRBV10-3
CDR3 protein: CATLPIYLGGYTF
CDR3 DNA: TGTGCCACCCTACCGATCTACCTGGGAGGCTACACCTTC

J gene: TRBJ2-7
D gene: NA
clone size: NA
V gene: TRBV11-1
CDR3 protein: CASSLVATASYEQYF
CDR3 DNA: TGTGCCAGCAGCTTAGTAGCGACAGCCTCCTACGAGCAGTACTTC

J gene: TRBJ2-5
D gene: TRBD2
clone size: few
V gene: TRBV20-1
CDR3 protein: CSARRLAGGTRETQYF
CDR3 DNA: TGCAGTGCTAGAAGACTAGCGGGGGGGACCCGGGAGACCCAGTACTTC

J gene: TRBJ1-1
D gene: NA
clone size: NA
V gene: TRBV5-5
CDR3 protein: CASSLSPSLNTEAFF
CDR3 DNA: TGTGCCAGCAGCTTGTCTCCCAGTTTGAACACTGAAGCTTTCTTT